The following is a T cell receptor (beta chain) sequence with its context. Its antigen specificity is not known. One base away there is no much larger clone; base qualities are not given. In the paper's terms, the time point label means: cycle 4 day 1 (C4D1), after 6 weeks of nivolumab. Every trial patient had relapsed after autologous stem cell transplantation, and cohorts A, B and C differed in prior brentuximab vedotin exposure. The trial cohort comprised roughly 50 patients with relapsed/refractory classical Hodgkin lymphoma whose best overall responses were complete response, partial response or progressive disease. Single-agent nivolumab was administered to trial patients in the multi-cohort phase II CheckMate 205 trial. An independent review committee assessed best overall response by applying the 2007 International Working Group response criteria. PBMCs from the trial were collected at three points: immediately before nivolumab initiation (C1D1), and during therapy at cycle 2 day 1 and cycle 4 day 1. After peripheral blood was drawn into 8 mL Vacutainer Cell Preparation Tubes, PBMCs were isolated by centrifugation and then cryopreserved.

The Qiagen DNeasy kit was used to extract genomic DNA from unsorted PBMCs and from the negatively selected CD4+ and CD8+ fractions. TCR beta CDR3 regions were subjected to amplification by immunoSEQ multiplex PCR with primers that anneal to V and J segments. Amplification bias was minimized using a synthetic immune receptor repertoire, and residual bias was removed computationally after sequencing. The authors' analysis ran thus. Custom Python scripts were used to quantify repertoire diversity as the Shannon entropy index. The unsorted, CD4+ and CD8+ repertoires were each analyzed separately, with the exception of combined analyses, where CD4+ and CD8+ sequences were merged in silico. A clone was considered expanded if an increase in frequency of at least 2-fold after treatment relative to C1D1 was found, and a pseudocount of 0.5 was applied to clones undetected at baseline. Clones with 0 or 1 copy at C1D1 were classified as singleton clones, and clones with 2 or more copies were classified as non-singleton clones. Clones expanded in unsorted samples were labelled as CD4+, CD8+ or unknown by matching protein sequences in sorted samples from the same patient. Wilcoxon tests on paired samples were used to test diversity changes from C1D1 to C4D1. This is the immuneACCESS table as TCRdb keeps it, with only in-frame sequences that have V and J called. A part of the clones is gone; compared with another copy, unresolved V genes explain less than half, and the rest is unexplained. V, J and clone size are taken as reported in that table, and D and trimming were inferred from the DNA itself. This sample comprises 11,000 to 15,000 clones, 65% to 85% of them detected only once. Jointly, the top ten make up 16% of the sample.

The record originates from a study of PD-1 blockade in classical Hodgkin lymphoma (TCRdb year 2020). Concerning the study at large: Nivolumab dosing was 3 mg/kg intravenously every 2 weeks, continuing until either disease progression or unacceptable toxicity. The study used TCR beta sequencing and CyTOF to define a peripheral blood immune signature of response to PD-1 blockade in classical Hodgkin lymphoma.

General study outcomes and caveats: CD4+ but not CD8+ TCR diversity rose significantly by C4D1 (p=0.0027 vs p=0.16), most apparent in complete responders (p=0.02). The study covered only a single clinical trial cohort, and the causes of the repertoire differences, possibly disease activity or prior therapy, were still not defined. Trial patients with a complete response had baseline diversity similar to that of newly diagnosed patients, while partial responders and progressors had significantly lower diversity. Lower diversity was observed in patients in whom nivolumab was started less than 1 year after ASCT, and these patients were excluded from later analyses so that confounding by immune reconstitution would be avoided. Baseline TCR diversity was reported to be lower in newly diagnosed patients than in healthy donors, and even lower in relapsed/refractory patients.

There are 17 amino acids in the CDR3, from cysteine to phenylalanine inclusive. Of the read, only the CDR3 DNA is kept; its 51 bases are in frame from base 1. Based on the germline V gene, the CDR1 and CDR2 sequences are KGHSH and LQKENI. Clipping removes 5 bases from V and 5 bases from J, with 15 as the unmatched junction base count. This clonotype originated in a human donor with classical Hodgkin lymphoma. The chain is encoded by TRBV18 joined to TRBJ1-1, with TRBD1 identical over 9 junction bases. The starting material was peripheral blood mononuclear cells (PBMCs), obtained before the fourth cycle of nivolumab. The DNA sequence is TGTGCCAGCTCATGGCCCTACACGACAGGGGGAGATACTGAAGCTTTCTTT. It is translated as CASSWPYTTGGDTEAFF. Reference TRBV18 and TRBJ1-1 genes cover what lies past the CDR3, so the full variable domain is NAGVMQNPRHLVRRRGQEARLRCSPMKGHSHVYWYRQLPEEGLKFMVYLQKENIIDESGMPKERFSAEFPKEGPSILRIQQVVRGDSAAYFCASSWPYTTGGDTEAFFGQGTRLTVV.